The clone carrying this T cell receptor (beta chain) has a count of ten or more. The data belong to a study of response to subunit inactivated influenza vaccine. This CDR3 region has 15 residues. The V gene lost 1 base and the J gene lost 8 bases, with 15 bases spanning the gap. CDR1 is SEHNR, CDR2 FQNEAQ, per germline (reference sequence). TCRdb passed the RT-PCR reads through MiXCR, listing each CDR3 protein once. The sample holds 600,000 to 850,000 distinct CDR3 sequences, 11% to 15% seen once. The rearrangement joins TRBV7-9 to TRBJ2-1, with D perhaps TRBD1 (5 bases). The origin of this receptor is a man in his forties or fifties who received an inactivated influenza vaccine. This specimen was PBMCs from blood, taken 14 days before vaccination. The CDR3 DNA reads TGTGCCAGCAGCTTAGGTCAGGGATCGTATGATGAGCAGTTCTTC. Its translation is CASSLGQGSYDEQFF.